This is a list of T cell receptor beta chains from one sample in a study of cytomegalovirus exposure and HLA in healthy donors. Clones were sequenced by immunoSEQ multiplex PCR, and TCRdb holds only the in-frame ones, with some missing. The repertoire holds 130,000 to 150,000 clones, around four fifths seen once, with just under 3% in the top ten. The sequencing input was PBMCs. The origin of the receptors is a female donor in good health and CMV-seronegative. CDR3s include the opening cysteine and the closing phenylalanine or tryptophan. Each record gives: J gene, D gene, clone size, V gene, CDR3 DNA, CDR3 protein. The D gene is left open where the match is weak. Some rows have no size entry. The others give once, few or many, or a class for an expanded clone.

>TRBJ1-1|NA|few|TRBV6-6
TGTGCCAGCAGTTACCCGGTTAAGAACACTGAAGCTTTCTTT
CASSYPVKNTEAFF
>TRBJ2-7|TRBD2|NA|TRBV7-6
TGTGCCAGCAGCCGCACTAGCGCGAGCTCCTACGAGCAGTACTTC
CASSRTSASSYEQYF
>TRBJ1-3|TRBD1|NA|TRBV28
TGTGCCAGCAGTTTAAGGGGGCCTGGAAACACCATATATTTT
CASSLRGPGNTIYF
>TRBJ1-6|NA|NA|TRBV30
TGTGCCTGGGGGAGGGGACGACTGGCATCACCCCTCCACTTT
CAWGRGRLASPLHF
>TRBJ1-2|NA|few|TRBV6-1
TGTGCCAGCAGTGTGTGGTTAACAGGGCCGGAATATGGCTACACCTTC
CASSVWLTGPEYGYTF
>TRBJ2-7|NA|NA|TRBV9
TGTGCCAGCAGCGTAACTGATTCCTACGAGCAGTACTTC
CASSVTDSYEQYF
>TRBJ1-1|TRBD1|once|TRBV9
TGTGCCAGCAGCGTAGACGGGACAGGGAGGACTGAAGCTTTCTTT
CASSVDGTGRTEAFF
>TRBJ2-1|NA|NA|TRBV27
TGTGCCAGCACCCCCGAGGGCGGGGCGAACTACAATGAGCAGTTCTTC
CASTPEGGANYNEQFF
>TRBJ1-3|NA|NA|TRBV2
TGTGCCAGCAGCCTTTTTACGGGCGGGAGCTCTGGAAACACCATATATTTT
CASSLFTGGSSGNTIYF
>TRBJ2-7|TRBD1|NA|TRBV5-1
TGCGCCAGCAGCTTGGACAGGGGGCGCGAGCAGTACTTC
CASSLDRGREQYF
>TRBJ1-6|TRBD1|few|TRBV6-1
TGTGCCAGCAGTGAATCCCCAGGGGGCCACTATAATTCACCCCTCCACTTT
CASSESPGGHYNSPLHF
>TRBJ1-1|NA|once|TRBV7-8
TGTGCCAGCAGCTTTATAACCGGCACTGAAGCTTTCTTT
CASSFITGTEAFF
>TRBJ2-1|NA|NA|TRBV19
TGTGCCAGTAGTACCCGACATAACTCCTACAATGAGCAGTTCTTC
CASSTRHNSYNEQFF
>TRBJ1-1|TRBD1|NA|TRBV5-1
TGCGCCAGCAGCTTGGGACAGGGGGTGAACACTGAAGCTTTCTTT
CASSLGQGVNTEAFF
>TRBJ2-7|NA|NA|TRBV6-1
TGTGCCAGCAGTGGACTGTCCATCACGGCGTACGAGCAGTACTTC
CASSGLSITAYEQYF
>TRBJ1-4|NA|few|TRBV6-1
TGTGCCAGCTCCCAGTATGCAACTAATGAAAAACTGTTTTTT
CASSQYATNEKLFF
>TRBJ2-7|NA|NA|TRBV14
TGTGCCAGCAGCCAACGCTCTCAGGGGCTCTACGAGCAGTACTTC
CASSQRSQGLYEQYF
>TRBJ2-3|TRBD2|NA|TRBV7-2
TGTGCCAGCAGCTTCATTAGCGGGGGTTACACAGATACGCAGTATTTT
CASSFISGGYTDTQYF
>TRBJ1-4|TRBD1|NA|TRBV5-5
TGTGCCAGCAGCGTATCAGACAGGGTCCAAACCCCAACTAATGAAAAACTGTTTTTT
CASSVSDRVQTPTNEKLFF
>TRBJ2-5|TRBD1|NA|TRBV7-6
TGTGCCAGCAGCTCCACCTACAGGGGACACTTTACAGAGACCCAGTACTTC
CASSSTYRGHFTETQYF
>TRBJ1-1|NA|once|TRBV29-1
TGCAGCGTTATGACAGGCGTGAACACTGAAGCTTTCTTT
CSVMTGVNTEAFF
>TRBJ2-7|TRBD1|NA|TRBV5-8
TGTGCCAGCCTCCCAAAAACACCGGGACAGGGGTACGAGCAGTACTTC
CASLPKTPGQGYEQYF
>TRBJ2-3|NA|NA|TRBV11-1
TGTGCCAGCAGCTTAGATCGAGATACGCAGTATTTT
CASSLDRDTQYF
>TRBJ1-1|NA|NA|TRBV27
TGTGCCACCAAGTTTAGAGGGGGAAGTTACTTT
CATKFRGGSYF
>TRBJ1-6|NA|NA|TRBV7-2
TGTGCCAGCAGCCCAGAATCAGGGGCCGTTAATTCACCCCTCCACTTT
CASSPESGAVNSPLHF
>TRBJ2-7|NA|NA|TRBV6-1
TGTGCCAGCAGCCAGACGGACGGGATCTCCTACGAGCAGTACTTC
CASSQTDGISYEQYF
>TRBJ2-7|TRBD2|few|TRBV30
TGTGCCTGGAGGGACGAGGTAGCGGGAGCGGGCTACGAGCAGTACTTC
CAWRDEVAGAGYEQYF
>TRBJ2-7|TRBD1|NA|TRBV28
TGTGCCAGCAGCCTGACCCTAGAAGACAGGGCCAAGCAGTACTTC
CASSLTLEDRAKQYF
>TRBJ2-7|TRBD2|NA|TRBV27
TGTGCCAGCAGTTTAGGGAGGGCCTCCTACGAGCAGTACTTC
CASSLGRASYEQYF
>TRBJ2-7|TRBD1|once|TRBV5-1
TGCGCCAGCAGCTGGGGGCGCGGACAGGGATCCTACGAGCAGTACTTC
CASSWGRGQGSYEQYF
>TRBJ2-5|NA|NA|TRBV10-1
TGCGCCAGCAGGAGGGGGGAGGGAGAGACCCAGTACTTC
CASRRGEGETQYF